The present T cell receptor beta chain was sequenced within a study of EBV T-cell therapy then PD-1 blockade in nasopharyngeal carcinoma (dated by TCRdb to the early 2020s). With regard to this clone: The target of this receptor is not known. No per-base quality is available; no much larger clone lies one base away.

The sample's treatment or condition, from its label and the paper: AdE1-LMPpoly-expanded autologous EBV-specific T-cell therapy followed by anti-PD-1 nivolumab. The CDR3 measures 13 amino acids from cysteine to phenylalanine. The sequence is cut down to CDR3 DNA, 39 bases in frame from base 1. CDR1 and CDR2 are read off the germline V gene as SGDLS and YYNGEE. V is cut by 3 bases and J by 0 bases, and the space between the germline ends is 5 bases. Genomic DNA was extracted from sorted cells using the Qiagen DNeasy Kit. TCR beta chain deep sequencing was performed on the immunoSEQ platform. As for the original processing: Repertoire data analysis was performed with the immunoSEQ Analyzer software. The clones in this table, taken by TCRdb from immuneACCESS, are in-frame only. Not every clone is retained; where verified, under half of the shortfall comes from an unresolved V gene, and the cause of the rest is unknown. D and trimming were read from the DNA, whereas the V and J calls and clone size are those reported in that table. Recorded for this sample are about 23,000 clones; around 82% of them occurred a single time. 25% to 35% of the sample belongs to the ten largest clones.

This chain is built from TRBV9 and TRBJ2-3; the D gene identity is not certain. The TCR was taken from a man in his forties or fifties with nasopharyngeal carcinoma. Sequencing was performed on CD8+ T cells from blood, taken at day 61 from a patient whose treatment included autologous EBV-specific T cells and nivolumab. The encoded CDR3 is CASSGTSTDTQYF. At the DNA level, the sequence is TGTGCCAGCAGCGGAACTAGCACAGATACGCAGTATTTT. With all but the CDR3 taken from the reference TRBV9 and TRBJ2-3 genes, the full variable domain is: DSGVTQTPKHLITATGQRVTLRCSPRSGDLSVYWYQQSLDQGLQFLIQYYNGEERAKGNILERFSAQQFPDLHSELNLSSLELGDSALYFCASSGTSTDTQYFGPGTRLTVL.